The table lists the clone carrying this T cell receptor (beta chain) with a few counts. What it binds is unknown. Sequencing was performed with immunoSEQ multiplex PCR; in TCRdb, only in-frame clones are kept and a portion is missing. The table lists 300,000 to 400,000 clones, approximately 90% of them singletons. The record originates from a study of cytomegalovirus exposure and HLA in healthy donors. Germline values: CDR1 MNHEY, CDR2 SMNVEV (reference sequence). The CDR3 sequence is 14 residues long. V lost 8 bases, J lost 5 bases, and 5 bases stayed unmatched. Study outcomes and limitations: Generally TCR sequences proved uncommon, though certain public TCRs appeared in numerous donors. According to the study, around 150 TCR beta chains were cytomegalovirus-associated.

Sequenced sample: PBMCs. This receptor was identified in a woman aged 18-29 years in good health and CMV-seronegative. The chain is built from TRBV27 and TRBJ2-1, with TRBD2 identical over 11 bases. CDR3 coding DNA: TGTGCCAGCCCGGGACTAGCGGCTGACAATGAGCAGTTCTTC. This encodes CASPGLAADNEQFF.